Following are 31 T cell receptor beta chains from one sample sequenced in a study of blood T cell repertoires in COVID-19. Here immunoSEQ multiplex PCR was the method, and the copy in TCRdb shows in-frame clones only, minus some. The data contain over 130,000 clones, 84% of them singletons. The specimen sequenced was peripheral blood. The receptors were sampled from a man aged 25 to 40 with COVID-19, enrolled during active disease.

J is TRBJ1-1 and V is TRBV19, with 10 bases aligning to TRBD1. Trimming cost V 10 bases and J 6 bases; bases outside gene matches: 8. Germline V gene data show CDR1 as LNHDA and CDR2 as SQIVND (reference sequence). The CDR3 totals 13 residues. Here the CDR3 reads CATWDRGFSEAFF. The CDR3 DNA reads as TGTGCCACCTGGGACAGGGGCTTTTCTGAAGCTTTCTTT.

This clone has at least ten counts. This chain links TRBV4-1 with TRBJ2-4, with 9 bases fitting TRBD2. Germline V gives CDR1 MGHRA, CDR2 YSYEKL. V lost 5 bases to trimming and J lost 5 bases; unmatched junction nucleotides: 13. This CDR3 spans 17 amino acids. The CDR3 DNA is TGCGCCAGCAGCGTGACTAGCGGTCATGGTCGTGAAAACATTCAGTACTTC. Amino acid sequence: CASSVTSGHGRENIQYF.

The chain carries TRBV27 and TRBJ2-2; tentative D call: TRBD2 (6 bases). Germline-derived CDR1 and CDR2 are MNHEY and SMNVEV (reference sequence). V dropped 3 bases and J dropped 3 bases, with 11 bases sitting between them. The CDR3 has 15 residues. The CDR3 protein is CASSFRVADTGELFF. DNA of the CDR3: TGTGCCAGCAGTTTCAGGGTAGCGGACACCGGGGAGCTGTTTTTT.

This sequence joins TRBV6-5 and TRBJ1-2, with TRBD1 matching over 10 bases. CDR1 and CDR2 from the germline V gene are MNHEY and SVGAGI. The J segment lost 6 bases and the V segment lost 9 bases, leaving 7 bases of the junction unmatched. CDR3 size: 13 residues. The CDR3 loop is CASYRDRGDGYTF. The CDR3 nucleotides read TGTGCCAGTTACCGGGACAGGGGAGATGGCTACACCTTC.

The chain combines TRBV19 with TRBJ2-7; 9 bases are a match to TRBD1. The CDR3 runs to 15 residues. Unmatched junction bases numbered 10, after V lost 6 bases and J lost 4 bases. Germline V gene sequence: CDR1 LNHDA, CDR2 SQIVND (reference sequence). CDR3: CASRQAATGGYEQYF. The CDR3 DNA reads as TGTGCCAGTAGGCAAGCCGCGACAGGGGGTTACGAGCAGTACTTC.

The chain combines TRBV7-8 with TRBJ2-7, with D perhaps matching TRBD2 (6 bases). Trimming removed 5 bases from V and 7 bases from J, with 12 bases in between. This CDR3 has 12 amino acids. In germline, CDR1 is SGHVS, CDR2 FQNEAQ. The CDR3 DNA reads as TGTGCCAGCAGCCAAGATGCGGGGGAGCAGTACTTC. This codes for CASSQDAGEQYF.

V usage is TRBV30 and J usage is TRBJ2-3; the D is unclear. V was clipped by 8 bases and J by 0 bases, with 6 bases between them. This CDR3 region has 11 residues. In germline, CDR1 is GTSNPN, CDR2 SVGIG (reference sequence). CDR3 amino acids: CAGTSTDTQYF. CDR3 DNA sequence: TGTGCCGGTACTAGCACAGATACGCAGTATTTT.

The chain has TRBV12-3 or TRBV12-4 and TRBJ1-2; D is perhaps TRBD1 (5 bases). This CDR3 region has 13 residues. V lost 6 bases and J 5 bases, leaving 13 bases between the germline ends. CDR3 coding DNA: TGTGCCAGCAGAAAAACAGGACTATATGGCTACACCTTC. Protein product: CASRKTGLYGYTF.

V gene TRBV19 combines with J gene TRBJ2-7; the match to TRBD2 covers 8 bases. In germline, CDR1 is LNHDA, CDR2 SQIVND (reference sequence). This CDR3 is 15 amino acids long. Trimming removed 5 bases from V and 0 bases from J; junction bases left unmatched: 6. CDR3 sequence (DNA): TGTGCCAGTAGTCCTCTAGCGGGTGACTCCTACGAGCAGTACTTC. It is translated as CASSPLAGDSYEQYF. The entire variable domain, with the rest obtained from reference TRBV19 and TRBJ2-7, is as follows: DGGITQSPKYLFRKEGQNVTLSCEQNLNHDAMYWYRQDPGQGLRLIYYSQIVNDFQKGDIAEGYSVSREKKESFPLTVTSAQKNPTAFYLCASSPLAGDSYEQYFGPGTRLTVT.

V usage is TRBV6-5 and J usage is TRBJ2-7, with 7 bases matching TRBD2. The CDR3 extends over 13 amino acids. CDR1 and CDR2 (germline): MNHEY, SVGAGI. V lost 7 bases and J lost 6; bases outside the gene matches: 9. The CDR3 sequence is CASTTVGGTEQYF. Here the CDR3 DNA reads TGTGCCAGCACCACTGTGGGGGGGACCGAGCAGTACTTC.

This chain links TRBV5-1 with TRBJ2-2; 15 bases are shared with TRBD2. From germline, CDR1 is SGHRS and CDR2 YFSETQ. The CDR3 spans 18 residues. The J segment lost 4 bases and the V segment lost 4 bases, leaving 8 bases of the junction unmatched. CDR3 region: CASSPWTSGRAGTGELFF. CDR3 nucleotides: TGCGCCAGCAGCCCTTGGACTAGCGGGAGGGCCGGCACCGGGGAGCTGTTTTTT.

This sequence joins TRBV28 and TRBJ2-2, with D unclear. Germline V gene lookup returns CDR1 MDHEN and CDR2 SYDVKM. The CDR3 has 11 residues. Trimming took 6 bases from V and 6 from J, leaving 5 bases between them. The CDR3 here is CASSHPGELFF. In nucleotides, the CDR3 is TGTGCCAGCAGCCATCCCGGGGAGCTGTTTTTT.

The chain recombines TRBV5-5 with TRBJ1-1; 7 bases match TRBD1. V trimming: 1 base; J trimming: 5 bases; junction bases outside the gene matches: 8. The CDR3 runs 15 residues. Per germline, CDR1 SGHKS and CDR2 YYEKEE (reference sequence). CDR3 region: CASSLKQAGGTEAFF. Here the CDR3 DNA reads TGTGCCAGCAGCTTGAAACAGGCAGGGGGGACTGAAGCTTTCTTT.

The chain recombines TRBV11-2 with TRBJ1-1; D is perhaps TRBD1 (5 bases). The V end was cut by 5 bases, the J end by 0 bases, with 10 bases between. Per the germline V gene, CDR1 is SGHAT and CDR2 is FQNNGV. The CDR3 consists of 14 residues. The CDR3 reads CASSIRQLNTEAFF. CDR3 nucleotide sequence: TGTGCCAGCAGCATCAGACAGTTGAACACTGAAGCTTTCTTT. Full variable domain (rest looked up from reference TRBV11-2 and TRBJ1-1): EAGVAQSPRYKIIEKRQSVAFWCNPISGHATLYWYQQILGQGPKLLIQFQNNGVVDDSQLPKDRFSAERLKGVDSTLKIQPAKLEDSAVYLCASSIRQLNTEAFFGQGTRLTVV.

This chain connects TRBV11-3 to TRBJ2-1; 10 bases are a match to TRBD2. The CDR3 contains 13 residues. Looked up from germline, CDR1 is SGHNT and CDR2 is YENEEA. V dropped 5 bases and J dropped 10; count of bases not matched to a gene: 5. The CDR3 DNA reads as TGTGCCAGCAGCGGACTAGCGGTTGGGGAGCAGTTCTTC. Protein product: CASSGLAVGEQFF.

The rearrangement links TRBV19 to TRBJ2-3; the match to TRBD1 covers 12 bases. The CDR3 has 15 residues. Germline loops: CDR1 LNHDA, CDR2 SQIVND (reference sequence). After removal of 6 bases from V and 5 bases from J, the junction contained 6 bases not matched to a gene. This CDR3 is CASSTGQGALDTQYF. CDR3 coding DNA: TGTGCCAGTAGCACGGGACAGGGGGCCTTAGATACGCAGTATTTT.

The chain combines TRBV2 with TRBJ2-5; D might be TRBD1 (6 bases). The CDR3 sequence is 12 residues long. Germline CDR1 reads SNHLY; CDR2 reads FYNNEI. V was trimmed by 9 bases and J by 7 bases, leaving 15 bases between them. The CDR3 coding sequence is TGTGCCAGTGGGGGCGCCGGCGGGACCCAGTACTTC. Translated, it gives CASGGAGGTQYF.

The rearrangement uses TRBV27 and TRBJ2-7; possibly TRBD1 for D (6 bases). Germline V gene sequence: CDR1 MNHEY, CDR2 SMNVEV (reference sequence). The length of the CDR3 is 13 residues. V was cut by 9 bases and J by 4 bases, with 16 bases left in between. CDR3 in amino acids: CASQQGEGYEQYF. The CDR3 DNA reads TGTGCCAGTCAACAGGGAGAAGGTTACGAGCAGTACTTC.

Note on this clone: The junction does not match germline at one end; this may be a read error. The chain joins TRBV7-8 to TRBJ2-7, with 11 positions matching TRBD2. There are 15 residues in the CDR3. The germline V gene encodes CDR1 SGHVS and CDR2 FQNEAQ. The CDR3 is CASSLKTSGTYGQYF. The CDR3 nucleotides read TGTGCCAGCAGCTTAAAGACTAGCGGGACGTACGGGCAGTACTTC.

The V call is TRBV5-6, the J call TRBJ1-2, with 10 nucleotides matching TRBD1. The CDR3 sequence is 16 residues long. Germline CDR1 and CDR2: SGHDT and YYEEEE. V lost 5 bases to trimming and J lost 6 bases; unmatched junction nucleotides: 13. The CDR3 protein is CASRIGRGQGRDGYTF. For the CDR3, the DNA is TGTGCCAGCAGGATTGGGCGGGGACAGGGGAGAGATGGCTACACCTTC.

The sample holds a few counts of this clone. This chain links TRBV13 with TRBJ1-2, with D possibly matching TRBD1 (5 bases). The CDR3 length is 14 residues. With 7 bases removed from V and 8 bases from J, the gap between germline ends came to 20 bases. Germline CDR1 is PRHDT and CDR2 is FYEKMQ (reference sequence). The CDR3 DNA sequence: TGTGCCAGCACCCCTATCGGGGGGAATTGGGGCTACACCTTC. It yields the protein CASTPIGGNWGYTF. Filled out from reference TRBV13 and TRBJ1-2, the complete variable domain reads AAGVIQSPRHLIKEKRETATLKCYPIPRHDTVYWYQQGPGQDPQFLISFYEKMQSDKGSIPDRFSAQQFSDYHSELNMSSLELGDSALYFCASTPIGGNWGYTFGSGTRLTVV.

The table lists this clone with a count of one. J is TRBJ2-5 and V is TRBV10-2; TRBD2 matches 7 bases. The germline V gene encodes CDR1 WSHSY and CDR2 SAAADI. The CDR3 has 14 amino acids. V was pared by 7 bases and J by 3 bases, with 8 bases of the junction left unmatched. The CDR3, as DNA: TGCGCCAGCACTGGGGGGGGTGGGAAAGAGACCCAGTACTTC. It is translated as CASTGGGGKETQYF.

The rearrangement links TRBV7-9 to TRBJ1-1; the D is unclear. Germline V gene lookup returns CDR1 SEHNR and CDR2 FQNEAQ (reference sequence). Trimming removed 1 base from V and 0 bases from J, with 6 bases in between. CDR3 size: 14 residues. CDR3 DNA sequence: TGTGCCAGCAGCTTAGGGCAGGTGAACACTGAAGCTTTCTTT. Protein: CASSLGQVNTEAFF.

The chain joins TRBV19 to TRBJ1-1; D unresolved. The CDR3 sequence is 12 residues long. CDR1 and CDR2 (germline): LNHDA, SQIVND (reference sequence). V shed 6 bases and J shed 4 bases, with 9 bases lying between them. This chain's CDR3 is CASREPPTEAFF. In DNA, the CDR3 is TGTGCCAGTAGAGAGCCCCCCACTGAAGCTTTCTTT.

The chain couples TRBV7-9 to TRBJ2-1, with 8 bases matching TRBD2. This CDR3 contains 14 residues. J lost 10 bases, V lost 1 base, and 6 bases had no gene match. Germline loops: CDR1 SEHNR, CDR2 FQNEAQ (reference sequence). The CDR3 DNA follows: TGTGCCAGCAGCTTAGGCAGCGGGAGCCGGGAGCAGTTCTTC. It specifies CASSLGSGSREQFF.

The V call is TRBV15, the J call TRBJ2-7; no clear D gene. Germline CDR1 and CDR2: LNHNV and YYDKDF (reference sequence). The CDR3 sequence is 15 residues long. With 0 bases removed from V and 4 bases from J, the gap between germline ends came to 13 bases. In nucleotides, the CDR3 is TGTGCCACCAGCAGAGACGACACGTTAGTGTACGAGCAGTACTTC. This sequence encodes CATSRDDTLVYEQYF.

V and J are TRBV2 and TRBJ1-6; D unresolved. This CDR3 has 12 residues. Germline V lookup: CDR1 SNHLY, CDR2 FYNNEI. Trimming cost V 2 bases and J 8 bases, with 4 bases left between them. The CDR3: CASSESDSPLHF. The CDR3 DNA reads TGTGCCAGCAGTGAATCTGATTCACCCCTCCACTTT.

The CDR3 coding sequence is TGTGCCAGCAGTGACAGGGGTGGGTTCAGCTACGAGCAGTACTTC. It translates to CASSDRGGFSYEQYF. The chain uses TRBV6-1 and TRBJ2-7; possibly TRBD1 for D (6 bases). The germline V gene encodes CDR1 MNHNS and CDR2 SASEGT. The ends were cut back, 3 bases at V and 3 bases at J, with 15 bases in the middle. The CDR3 has 15 residues.

This clone has more than one count but fewer than ten. This sequence joins TRBV6-5 and TRBJ2-3; weak D call: TRBD1 (5 bases). The CDR3 spans 13 residues. V was shortened by 6 bases and J by 6 bases, with 13 bases between the two germline ends. Germline V gene lookup returns CDR1 MNHEY and CDR2 SVGAGI. The CDR3 is CASSPLKGDTQYF. The CDR3 DNA reads TGTGCCAGCAGCCCCCTCAAGGGGGATACGCAGTATTTT.

The chain combines TRBV29-1 with TRBJ2-2, with D tentatively TRBD2 (6 bases). From germline, CDR1 is SQVTM and CDR2 ANQGSEA. CDR3 length: 13 residues. Trimming pared 3 bases from V and 1 base from J, leaving 6 bases between. CDR3 sequence: CSVEEGNTGELFF. In DNA form, the CDR3 reads TGCAGCGTTGAGGAGGGGAACACCGGGGAGCTGTTTTTT.

V gene TRBV29-1 combines with J gene TRBJ2-7; TRBD2 matches 8 bases. The CDR3 consists of 12 residues. V shed 4 bases and J 7 bases; nucleotides not matched to a gene: 6. Germline CDR1 and CDR2: SQVTM and ANQGSEA. The CDR3 here is CSVVPTSAEQYF. For the CDR3, the DNA is TGCAGCGTTGTCCCGACTAGCGCGGAGCAGTACTTC.